This TCR beta chain was sequenced during a study of blood T cells in healthy people across ages. Looked up from germline, CDR1 is SEHNR and CDR2 is FQNEAQ (reference sequence). This CDR3 comprises 14 residues. V was clipped by 1 base and J by 10 bases, with 11 bases between them. A second PCR, run for about 6 to 11 cycles, used a sample-barcoded 5' primer plus a J-beta primer mix. A single record per CDR3 protein comes from TCRdb applying MiXCR to the 5' RACE reads. The data show approximately 1.5 million distinct CDR3 sequences, approximately 43% seen once. This clonotype was sampled from a woman in her late teens or twenties in good health. The specimen was blood. This chain connects TRBV7-9 to TRBJ1-6; no definite D call. Here the CDR3 DNA reads TGTGCCAGCAGCTTAGATCCCGTTGGGTCACCCCTCCACTTT. Translated: CASSLDPVGSPLHF.